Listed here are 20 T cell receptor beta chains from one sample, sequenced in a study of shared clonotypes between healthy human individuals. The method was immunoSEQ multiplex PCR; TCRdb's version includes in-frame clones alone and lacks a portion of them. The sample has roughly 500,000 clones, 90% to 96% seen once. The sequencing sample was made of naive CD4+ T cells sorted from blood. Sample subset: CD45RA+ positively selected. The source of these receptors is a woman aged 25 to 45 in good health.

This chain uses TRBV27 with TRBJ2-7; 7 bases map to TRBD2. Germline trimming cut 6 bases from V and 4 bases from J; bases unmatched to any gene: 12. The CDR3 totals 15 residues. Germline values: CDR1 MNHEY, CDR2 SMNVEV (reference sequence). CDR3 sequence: CASSLRGGSQYEQYF. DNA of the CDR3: TGTGCCAGCAGCCTGCGGGGAGGGAGTCAGTACGAGCAGTACTTC.

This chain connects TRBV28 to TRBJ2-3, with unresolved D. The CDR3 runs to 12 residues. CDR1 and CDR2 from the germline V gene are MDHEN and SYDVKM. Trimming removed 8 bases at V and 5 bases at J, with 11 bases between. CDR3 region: CASSGSLDTQYF. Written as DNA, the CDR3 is TGTGCCAGCTCTGGCAGTTTAGATACGCAGTATTTT.

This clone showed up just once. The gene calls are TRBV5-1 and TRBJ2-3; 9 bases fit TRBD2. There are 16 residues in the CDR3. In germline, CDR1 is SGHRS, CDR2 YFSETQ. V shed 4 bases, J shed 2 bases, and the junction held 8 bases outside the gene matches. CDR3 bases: TGCGCCAGCAGCAGTCCGGGACTAGCTAACACAGATACGCAGTATTTT. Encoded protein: CASSSPGLANTDTQYF.

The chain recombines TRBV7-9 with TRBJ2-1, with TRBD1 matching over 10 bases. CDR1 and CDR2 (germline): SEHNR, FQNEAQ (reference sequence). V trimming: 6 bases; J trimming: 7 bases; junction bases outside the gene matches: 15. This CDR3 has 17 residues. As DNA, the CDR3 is TGTGCCAGCAGACCACCCCGGGGACAGGGGCTAAAGAATGAGCAGTTCTTC. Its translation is CASRPPRGQGLKNEQFF.

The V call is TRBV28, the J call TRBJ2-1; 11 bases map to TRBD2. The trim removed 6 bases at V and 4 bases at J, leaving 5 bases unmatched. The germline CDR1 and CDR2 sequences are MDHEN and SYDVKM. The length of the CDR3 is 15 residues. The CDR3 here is CASSRTSGSYNEQFF. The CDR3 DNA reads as TGTGCCAGCAGCAGAACTAGCGGGAGTTACAATGAGCAGTTCTTC.

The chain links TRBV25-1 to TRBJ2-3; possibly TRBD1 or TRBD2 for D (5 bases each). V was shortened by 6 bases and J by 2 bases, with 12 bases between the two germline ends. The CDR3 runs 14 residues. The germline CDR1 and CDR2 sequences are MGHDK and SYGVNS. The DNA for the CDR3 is TGTGCCAGCAGCCTACCCGGGACCACAGATACGCAGTATTTT. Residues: CASSLPGTTDTQYF.

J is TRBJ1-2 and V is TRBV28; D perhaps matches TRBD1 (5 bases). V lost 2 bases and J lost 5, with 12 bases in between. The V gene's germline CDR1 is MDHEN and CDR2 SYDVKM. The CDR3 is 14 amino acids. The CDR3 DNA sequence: TGTGCCAGCAGTTTAGGGGTATCAGGGTATGGCTACACCTTC. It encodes CASSLGVSGYGYTF.

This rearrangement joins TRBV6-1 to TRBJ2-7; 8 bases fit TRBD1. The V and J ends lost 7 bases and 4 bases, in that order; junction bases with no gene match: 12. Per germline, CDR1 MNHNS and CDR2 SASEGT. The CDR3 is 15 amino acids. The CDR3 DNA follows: TGTGCCAGCACCCGCCCTGGACAGGGTCGTTACGAGCAGTACTTC. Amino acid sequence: CASTRPGQGRYEQYF.

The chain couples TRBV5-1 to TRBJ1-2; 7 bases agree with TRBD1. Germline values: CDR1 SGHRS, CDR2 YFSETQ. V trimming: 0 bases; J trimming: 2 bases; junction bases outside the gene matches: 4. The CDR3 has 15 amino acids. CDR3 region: CASSLVQGGNYGYTF. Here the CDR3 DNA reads TGCGCCAGCAGCTTGGTGCAGGGGGGGAACTATGGCTACACCTTC.

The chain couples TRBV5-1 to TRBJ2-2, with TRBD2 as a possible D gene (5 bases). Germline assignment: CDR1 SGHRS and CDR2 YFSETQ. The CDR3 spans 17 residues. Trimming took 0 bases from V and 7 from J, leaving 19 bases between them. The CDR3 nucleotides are TGCGCCAGCAGCTTGGATGGAGGTTTCAGCTCCGGCGGGGAGCTGTTTTTT. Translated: CASSLDGGFSSGGELFF.

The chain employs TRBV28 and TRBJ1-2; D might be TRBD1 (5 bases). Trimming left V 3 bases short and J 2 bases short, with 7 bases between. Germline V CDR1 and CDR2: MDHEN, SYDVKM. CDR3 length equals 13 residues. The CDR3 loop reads CASSFQGNYGYTF. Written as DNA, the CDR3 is TGTGCCAGCAGTTTTCAGGGAAACTATGGCTACACCTTC.

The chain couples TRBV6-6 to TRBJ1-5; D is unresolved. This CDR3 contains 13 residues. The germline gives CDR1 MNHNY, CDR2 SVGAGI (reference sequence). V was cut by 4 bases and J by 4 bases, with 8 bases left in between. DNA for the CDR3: TGTGCCAGCAGTTCCGGAGGAAATCAGCCCCAGCATTTT. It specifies CASSSGGNQPQHF.

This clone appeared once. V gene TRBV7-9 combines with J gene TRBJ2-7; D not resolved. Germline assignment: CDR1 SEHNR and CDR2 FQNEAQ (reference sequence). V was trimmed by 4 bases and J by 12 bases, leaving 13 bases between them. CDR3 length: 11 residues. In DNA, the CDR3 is TGTGCCAGCAGCTCGGGCCGCCTGATGTACTTC. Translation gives CASSSGRLMYF.

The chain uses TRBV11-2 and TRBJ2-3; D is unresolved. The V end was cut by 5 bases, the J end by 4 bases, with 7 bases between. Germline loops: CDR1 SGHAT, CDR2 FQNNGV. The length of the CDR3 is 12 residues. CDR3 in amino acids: CASSASSDTQYF. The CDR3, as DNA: TGTGCCAGCAGCGCATCGTCAGATACGCAGTATTTT.

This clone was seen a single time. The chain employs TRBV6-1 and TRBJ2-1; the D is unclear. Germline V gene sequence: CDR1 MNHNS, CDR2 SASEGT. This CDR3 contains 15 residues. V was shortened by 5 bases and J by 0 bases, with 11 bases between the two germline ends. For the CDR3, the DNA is TGTGCCAGCAGTCGAGACTGGAGCTCCTACAATGAGCAGTTCTTC. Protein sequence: CASSRDWSSYNEQFF.

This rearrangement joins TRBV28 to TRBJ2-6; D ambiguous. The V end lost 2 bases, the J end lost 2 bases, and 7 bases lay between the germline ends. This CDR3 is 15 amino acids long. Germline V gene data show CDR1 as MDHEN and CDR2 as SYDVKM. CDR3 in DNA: TGTGCCAGCAGTTTAGTCAGCCCTGGGGCCAACGTCCTGACTTTC. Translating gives CASSLVSPGANVLTF.

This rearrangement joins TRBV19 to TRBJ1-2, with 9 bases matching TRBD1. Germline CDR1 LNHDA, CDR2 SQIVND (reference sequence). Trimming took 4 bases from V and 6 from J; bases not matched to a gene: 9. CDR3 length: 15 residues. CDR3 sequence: CASSRDRVILHGYTF. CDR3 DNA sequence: TGTGCCAGTAGTAGGGACAGGGTCATTCTTCATGGCTACACCTTC. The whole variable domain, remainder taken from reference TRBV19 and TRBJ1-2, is DGGITQSPKYLFRKEGQNVTLSCEQNLNHDAMYWYRQDPGQGLRLIYYSQIVNDFQKGDIAEGYSVSREKKESFPLTVTSAQKNPTAFYLCASSRDRVILHGYTFGSGTRLTVV.

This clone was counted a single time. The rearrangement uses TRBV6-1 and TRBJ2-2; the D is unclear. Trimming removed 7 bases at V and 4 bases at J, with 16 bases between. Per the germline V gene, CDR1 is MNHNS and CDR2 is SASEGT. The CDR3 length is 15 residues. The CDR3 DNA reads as TGTGCCAGCACTCGACGAGAGGTGGTCACCGGGGAGCTGTTTTTT. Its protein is CASTRREVVTGELFF.

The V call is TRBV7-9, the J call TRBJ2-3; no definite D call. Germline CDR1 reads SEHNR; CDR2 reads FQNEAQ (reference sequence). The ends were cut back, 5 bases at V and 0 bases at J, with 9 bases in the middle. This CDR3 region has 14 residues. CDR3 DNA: TGTGCCAGCAGCCCTCGACACAGCACAGATACGCAGTATTTT. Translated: CASSPRHSTDTQYF.

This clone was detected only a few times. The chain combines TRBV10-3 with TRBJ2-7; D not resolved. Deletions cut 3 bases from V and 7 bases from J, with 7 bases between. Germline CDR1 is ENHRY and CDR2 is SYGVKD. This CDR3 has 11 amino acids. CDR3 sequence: CAISDITEQYF. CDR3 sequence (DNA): TGTGCCATCAGTGACATCACGGAGCAGTACTTC.